The 30 T cell receptor beta chains given below trace back to one sample, sequenced in a study of blood T cell repertoires in COVID-19. Repertoires were generated with immunoSEQ multiplex PCR, while TCRdb's copy carries only in-frame clones and drops some. The profile shows 150,000 to 250,000 clones, roughly 80% of them singletons. The sequencing input was peripheral blood. Receptors originate from a woman between 40 and 55 years old with COVID-19, enrolled during active disease.

J is TRBJ2-1 and V is TRBV4-3, with 7 bases that match TRBD2. V trimming: 0 bases; J trimming: 7 bases; junction bases outside the gene matches: 12. This CDR3 contains 17 residues. From germline, CDR1 is LGHNA and CDR2 YSLEER. DNA of the CDR3: TGCGCCAGCAGCCAAGAATTCTCGGGGGTCGGGGGGAATGAGCAGTTCTTC. It is translated as CASSQEFSGVGGNEQFF.

The CDR3 sequence: CASTLAKNIQYF. The CDR3 DNA follows: TGTGCCAGTACCTTAGCCAAAAACATTCAGTACTTC. The chain couples TRBV19 to TRBJ2-4; D uncertain. CDR3 length: 12 amino acids. Germline V gene lookup returns CDR1 LNHDA and CDR2 SQIVND (reference sequence). Trimming left V 7 bases short and J 0 bases short, with 4 bases between. The full variable domain, rest sourced from reference TRBV19 and TRBJ2-4, is DGGITQSPKYLFRKEGQNVTLSCEQNLNHDAMYWYRQDPGQGLRLIYYSQIVNDFQKGDIAEGYSVSREKKESFPLTVTSAQKNPTAFYLCASTLAKNIQYFGAGTRLSVL.

V and J are TRBV7-2 and TRBJ1-6; D uncertain. The CDR3 is made up of 15 amino acids. V gave up 2 bases and J gave up 13 bases, with 18 bases separating them. CDR1 and CDR2 (germline): SGHTA, FQGNSA. The CDR3 loop reads CASSLRLPPDGPLHF. CDR3 DNA: TGTGCCAGCAGCTTAAGACTGCCGCCCGACGGGCCCCTCCACTTT.

This clone occurred once. CDR3 in amino acids: CASSLTGNYGYTF. CDR3 nucleotides: TGTGCCAGCAGTTTGACAGGGAACTATGGCTACACCTTC. This rearrangement joins TRBV28 to TRBJ1-2; 7 bases match TRBD1. V gave up 3 bases and J gave up 2 bases; unmatched junction bases: 0. The CDR3 contains 13 residues. Germline CDR1 and CDR2: MDHEN and SYDVKM.

This sequence joins TRBV6-2 or TRBV6-3 and TRBJ2-5; tentative D call: TRBD1 (6 bases). Germline V gene lookup returns CDR1 MNHEY and CDR2 SVGEGT. CDR3 size: 16 residues. Trimming left V 2 bases short and J 5 bases short, with 18 bases between. The CDR3 region has the DNA TGTGCCAGCAGTTACCCTCTTCAGGGGTGGGGTGAGACCCAGTACTTC. It yields the protein CASSYPLQGWGETQYF.

This clone was found once. The chain uses TRBV5-4 and TRBJ2-5; a possible D gene is TRBD1 (5 bases). From germline, CDR1 is SGHNT and CDR2 YYREEE (reference sequence). There are 14 residues in the CDR3. Between the trimmed V and J ends, which lost 4 bases and 3 bases, there was a span of 13 bases. The CDR3: CASSLRVQEETQYF. The CDR3 nucleotides are TGTGCCAGCAGCCTTCGGGTACAGGAAGAGACCCAGTACTTC. Using reference TRBV5-4 and TRBJ2-5 for the parts outside the CDR3, the full variable domain is ETGVTQSPTHLIKTRGQQVTLRCSSQSGHNTVSWYQQALGQGPQFIFQYYREEENGRGNFPPRFSGLQFPNYSSELNVNALELDDSALYLCASSLRVQEETQYFGPGTRLLVL.

CDR3 in DNA: TGTGCCAGCAGTCAGGGATCGGCCCAGTTCTTC. It specifies CASSQGSAQFF. The V gene is TRBV6-2 or TRBV6-3, the J gene TRBJ2-1, with D tentatively TRBD1 (5 bases). The CDR3 sequence is 11 residues long. From germline, CDR1 is MNHEY and CDR2 SVGEGT. Between the trimmed V and J ends, which lost 5 bases and 13 bases, there was a span of 12 bases.

The rearrangement uses TRBV5-4 and TRBJ1-4; D not certain. Germline values: CDR1 SGHNT, CDR2 YYREEE (reference sequence). The V end was cut by 4 bases, the J end by 4 bases, with 14 bases between. The CDR3 runs to 15 residues. CDR3 DNA: TGTGCCAGCAGCCTGAACGGACTGAGTAATGAAAAACTGTTTTTT. Translated, it gives CASSLNGLSNEKLFF.

This clone was counted between two and nine times. CDR3 DNA sequence: TGTGCCAGCAGCTTAGCGCTCTCTCACGAAGCGGCTGGAAACACCATATATTTT. Protein product: CASSLALSHEAAGNTIYF. This chain connects TRBV7-2 to TRBJ1-3; D uncertain. Trimming shortened V by 0 bases and J by 2 bases, and 17 bases separated the two germline ends. The CDR3 spans 18 residues. Germline-derived CDR1 and CDR2 are SGHTA and FQGNSA. Complete variable domain (other parts from reference TRBV7-2 and TRBJ1-3): GAGVSQSPSNKVTEKGKDVELRCDPISGHTALYWYRQSLGQGLEFLIYFQGNSAPDKSGLPSDRFSAERTGGSVSTLTIQRTQQEDSAVYLCASSLALSHEAAGNTIYFGEGSWLTVV.

This sequence joins TRBV11-2 and TRBJ2-5, with 9 bases fitting TRBD2. Trimming took 1 base from V and 5 from J; bases not matched to a gene: 11. The germline gives CDR1 SGHAT, CDR2 FQNNGV. The CDR3 length is 17 residues. The CDR3 is CASSLVVGGGAGETQYF. For the CDR3, the DNA is TGTGCCAGCAGCTTAGTTGTTGGCGGGGGGGCCGGGGAGACCCAGTACTTC.

The genes are TRBV6-5 and TRBJ1-2, with a possible D match to TRBD1 (6 bases). The germline V and J ends were trimmed by 7 bases and 7 bases, with 16 bases remaining between them. The length of the CDR3 is 13 residues. Looked up from germline, CDR1 is MNHEY and CDR2 is SVGAGI. CDR3 sequence reads: CASTLTGGGGYTF. The CDR3, as DNA: TGTGCCAGCACCCTCACGGGGGGCGGTGGCTACACCTTC.

DNA for the CDR3: TGTGCCAGCGGGGGGGCCCTGTTGGGCACTGAAGCTTTCTTT. Encoded protein: CASGGALLGTEAFF. V gene TRBV2 combines with J gene TRBJ1-1; D possibly corresponds to TRBD1 (6 bases). This CDR3 has 14 amino acids. Germline V gene data show CDR1 as SNHLY and CDR2 as FYNNEI. With 8 bases removed from V and 4 bases from J, the gap between germline ends came to 17 bases.

The gene calls are TRBV6-2 or TRBV6-3 and TRBJ2-3; 9 bases map to TRBD2. Germline V gene lookup returns CDR1 MNHEY and CDR2 SVGEGT. This CDR3 comprises 16 residues. The ends lost 4 bases at V and 2 bases at J; junction bases unmatched: 7. The CDR3 region has the DNA TGTGCCAGCAGTTCCAGGACTAGCGTCTTCACAGATACGCAGTATTTT. It specifies CASSSRTSVFTDTQYF.

J is TRBJ2-6 and V is TRBV27; 10 bases are a match to TRBD1. Germline-derived CDR1 and CDR2 are MNHEY and SMNVEV (reference sequence). The junction had 13 bases not matched to a gene; V was cut back by 5 bases and J by 0 bases. The CDR3 totals 20 residues. This chain's CDR3 is CASSRNGGQGYRSGANVLTF. DNA for the CDR3: TGTGCCAGCAGTCGAAACGGGGGACAGGGGTACCGCTCTGGGGCCAACGTCCTGACTTTC.

The chain carries TRBV24-1 and TRBJ2-7; TRBD1 matches 8 bases. The CDR3 loop spans 14 amino acids. V trimming: 9 bases; J trimming: 0 bases; junction bases outside the gene matches: 6. In germline, CDR1 is KGHDR, CDR2 SFDVKD. The CDR3 loop is CATPDRANSYEQYF. CDR3 nucleotide sequence: TGTGCCACCCCGGACAGGGCGAACTCCTACGAGCAGTACTTC.

This clone was counted once. The gene calls are TRBV9 and TRBJ1-5, with 9 bases aligning to TRBD1. The CDR3 covers 16 residues. The germline CDR1 and CDR2 sequences are SGDLS and YYNGEE. Trimming removed 3 bases from V and 6 bases from J; junction bases left unmatched: 10. The CDR3 bases are TGTGCCAGCAGCGAGAGAGGGGACAGGGCGGGTCAGCCCCAGCATTTT. Its protein is CASSERGDRAGQPQHF.

The chain employs TRBV7-3 and TRBJ1-6, with a tentative D call TRBD1 (6 bases). This CDR3 spans 15 amino acids. Trimming removed 3 bases from V and 5 bases from J, with 11 bases in between. In germline, CDR1 is SGHTA, CDR2 FQGTGA. CDR3 residues: CASSFTGPNNSPLHF. CDR3 nucleotide sequence: TGTGCCAGCAGCTTCACAGGGCCTAATAATTCACCCCTCCACTTT. Complete variable domain (other parts from reference TRBV7-3 and TRBJ1-6): GAGVSQTPSNKVTEKGKYVELRCDPISGHTALYWYRQSLGQGPEFLIYFQGTGAADDSGLPNDRFFAVRPEGSVSTLKIQRTERGDSAVYLCASSFTGPNNSPLHFGNGTRLTVT.

This chain connects TRBV10-3 to TRBJ1-1; 8 bases line up with TRBD1. The V gene's germline CDR1 is ENHRY and CDR2 SYGVKD. This CDR3 has 14 residues. Losses at the gene ends were 2 bases for V and 7 bases for J; bases not matched to a gene: 6. In DNA, the CDR3 is TGTGCCATCAGTGAGCCGACAGGGGCGATTGAAGCTTTCTTT. Its translation is CAISEPTGAIEAFF.

The gene calls are TRBV4-1 and TRBJ1-5; the D gene is possibly TRBD1 (5 bases). V lost 7 bases to trimming and J lost 7 bases, with 17 bases between them. The CDR3 has 14 amino acids. Germline loops: CDR1 MGHRA, CDR2 YSYEKL. The CDR3 region is CASMVAQGTQPQHF. The DNA of the CDR3 is TGCGCCAGCATGGTGGCTCAGGGAACCCAGCCCCAGCATTTT.

This chain links TRBV7-9 with TRBJ2-7; 10 bases fit TRBD1. V shed 3 bases and J 7 bases; nucleotides not matched to a gene: 9. The germline gives CDR1 SEHNR, CDR2 FQNEAQ (reference sequence). The CDR3 extends over 15 amino acids. CDR3 DNA sequence: TGTGCCAGCAGCTTCCCGGGACAGGGGTTAAGTGAGCAGTACTTC. As protein: CASSFPGQGLSEQYF.

The V and J genes are TRBV27 and TRBJ1-2; maybe TRBD1 (6 bases). V lost 8 bases, J lost 0 bases, and 16 bases lay in between. Germline V CDR1 and CDR2: MNHEY, SMNVEV (reference sequence). The CDR3 extends over 15 amino acids. CDR3 sequence reads: CASGTHIYSNYGYTF. As DNA, the CDR3 is TGTGCCAGCGGGACACATATTTACTCTAACTATGGCTACACCTTC.

The chain links TRBV7-2 to TRBJ1-1; 7 bases match TRBD1. This CDR3 is 15 amino acids long. V trimming: 3 bases; J trimming: 4 bases; junction bases outside the gene matches: 8. CDR1 and CDR2 (germline): SGHTA, FQGNSA. The CDR3 region is CASSLVWQGGTEAFF. CDR3 nucleotides: TGTGCCAGCAGCTTGGTCTGGCAGGGGGGCACTGAAGCTTTCTTT.

A single count supports this clone. V and J are TRBV11-2 and TRBJ2-3; 7 nucleotides align to TRBD1. The V segment lost 3 bases and the J segment 8 bases; nucleotides outside the gene matches: 2. The CDR3 spans 12 residues. Germline V gene sequence: CDR1 SGHAT, CDR2 FQNNGV. The CDR3 loop reads CASSFDRVTQYF. For the CDR3, the DNA is TGTGCCAGCAGCTTCGACAGGGTTACGCAGTATTTT. The complete variable domain, with remaining parts taken from reference TRBV11-2 and TRBJ2-3, reads EAGVAQSPRYKIIEKRQSVAFWCNPISGHATLYWYQQILGQGPKLLIQFQNNGVVDDSQLPKDRFSAERLKGVDSTLKIQPAKLEDSAVYLCASSFDRVTQYFGPGTRLTVL.

The chain links TRBV6-6 to TRBJ1-4; D is perhaps TRBD1 (5 bases). Trimming stripped 6 bases from V and 7 bases from J, with 12 bases between. This CDR3 contains 13 residues. Germline lookup yields CDR1 MNHNY and CDR2 SVGAGI (reference sequence). The CDR3 DNA follows: TGTGCCAGCAGGAACGACAGAGGTGAAAAACTGTTTTTT. Protein sequence: CASRNDRGEKLFF.

J is TRBJ1-2 and V is TRBV6-2 or TRBV6-3; 8 bases line up with TRBD1. The germline CDR1 and CDR2 sequences are MNHEY and SVGEGT. There are 13 residues in the CDR3. Unmatched junction bases numbered 7, after V lost 6 bases and J lost 7 bases. In DNA form, the CDR3 reads TGTGCCAGCAGCCCCAGGGGGCAGCGTGGCTACACCTTC. Translating gives CASSPRGQRGYTF.

V gene TRBV5-1 combines with J gene TRBJ2-5; TRBD2 matches at 7 bases. CDR1 is SGHRS and CDR2 is YFSETQ in the germline V gene. CDR3 size: 16 residues. J lost 4 bases, V lost 1 base, and 10 bases had no gene match. CDR3 sequence (DNA): TGCGCCAGCAGCTTGTTCGCCTTCGGGGGGACAGAGACCCAGTACTTC. This translates into CASSLFAFGGTETQYF.

The CDR3 DNA follows: TGTGCCAGCAGTTTTATGGACAGCCCCGTCCCCTCCTACGAGCAGTACTTC. The encoded protein is CASSFMDSPVPSYEQYF. The gene calls are TRBV7-2 and TRBJ2-7, with a tentative D call TRBD1 (6 bases). Germline V gives CDR1 SGHTA, CDR2 FQGNSA. Trimming took 6 bases from V and 0 from J, leaving 21 bases between them. The CDR3 sequence is 17 residues long. Full variable domain (rest looked up from reference TRBV7-2 and TRBJ2-7): GAGVSQSPSNKVTEKGKDVELRCDPISGHTALYWYRQSLGQGLEFLIYFQGNSAPDKSGLPSDRFSAERTGGSVSTLTIQRTQQEDSAVYLCASSFMDSPVPSYEQYFGPGTRLTVT.

This chain connects TRBV10-3 to TRBJ1-3, with 8 positions matching TRBD1. The CDR3 has 15 residues. Germline CDR1 and CDR2: ENHRY and SYGVKD. Losses at the gene ends were 6 bases for V and 0 bases for J; bases not matched to a gene: 4. The CDR3, as DNA: TGTGCCATCAGCCAGGGGGCGGCCTCTGGAAACACCATATATTTT. It is translated as CAISQGAASGNTIYF.

This clone was detected only once. The chain links TRBV25-1 to TRBJ2-2; weak D call: TRBD2 (6 bases). V dropped 4 bases and J dropped 2 bases, with 11 bases sitting between them. Germline values: CDR1 MGHDK, CDR2 SYGVNS. The CDR3 runs to 15 residues. DNA of the CDR3: TGTGCCAGCAGTGCCGGGACTGATAACACCGGGGAGCTGTTTTTT. Translating gives CASSAGTDNTGELFF.

The chain is built from TRBV4-2 and TRBJ1-2; D not resolved. The CDR3 runs 15 residues. The germline V gene encodes CDR1 LGHNA and CDR2 YNFKEQ. V was pared by 0 bases and J by 2 bases, with 10 bases between. The CDR3 DNA reads as TGTGCCAGCAGCCAAGATCGACGGGTGAACTATGGCTACACCTTC. Translating it yields CASSQDRRVNYGYTF.